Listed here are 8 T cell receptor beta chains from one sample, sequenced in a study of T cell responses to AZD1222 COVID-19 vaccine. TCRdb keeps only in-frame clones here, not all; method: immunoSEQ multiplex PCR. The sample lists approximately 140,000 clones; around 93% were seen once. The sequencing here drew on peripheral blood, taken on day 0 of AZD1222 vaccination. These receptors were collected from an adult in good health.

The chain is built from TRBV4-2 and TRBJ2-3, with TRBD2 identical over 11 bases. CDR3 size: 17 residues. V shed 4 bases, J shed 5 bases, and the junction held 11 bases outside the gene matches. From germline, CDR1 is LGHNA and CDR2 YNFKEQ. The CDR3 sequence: CASSLSPTSGTEDTQYF. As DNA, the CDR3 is TGTGCCAGCAGCCTAAGCCCGACTAGCGGGACGGAAGATACGCAGTATTTT.

The CDR3 loop is CASSDSGLRPQHF. The CDR3 DNA is TGTGCCAGCAGTGACAGTGGGCTTAGGCCCCAGCATTTT. The J gene is TRBJ1-5, the V gene TRBV2; D not certain. V dropped 3 bases and J dropped 9 bases, with 12 bases sitting between them. The CDR3 has 13 residues. Germline-derived CDR1 and CDR2 are SNHLY and FYNNEI.

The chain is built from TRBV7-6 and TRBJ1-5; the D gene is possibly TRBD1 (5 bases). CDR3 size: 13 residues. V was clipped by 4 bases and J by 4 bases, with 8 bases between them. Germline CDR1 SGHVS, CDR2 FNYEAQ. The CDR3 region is CASSSGLNQPQHF. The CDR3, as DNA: TGTGCCAGCAGCTCAGGGTTGAATCAGCCCCAGCATTTT.

Written as DNA, the CDR3 is TGTGCCAGCAGGAGGTCGGGGGGCGGCTACGAGCAGTACTTC. As protein: CASRRSGGGYEQYF. The chain employs TRBV6-5 and TRBJ2-7; weak D call: TRBD2 (7 bases). Trimming shortened V by 6 bases and J by 3 bases, and 15 bases separated the two germline ends. Per the germline V gene, CDR1 is MNHEY and CDR2 is SVGAGI. The CDR3 spans 14 residues.

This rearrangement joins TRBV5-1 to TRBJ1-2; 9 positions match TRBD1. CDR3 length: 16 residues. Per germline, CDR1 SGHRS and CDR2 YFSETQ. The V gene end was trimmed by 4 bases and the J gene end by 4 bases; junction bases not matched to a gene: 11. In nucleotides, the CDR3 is TGCGCCAGCAGCAAGTCCGGGACAGGGCTTATCTATGGCTACACCTTC. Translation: CASSKSGTGLIYGYTF.

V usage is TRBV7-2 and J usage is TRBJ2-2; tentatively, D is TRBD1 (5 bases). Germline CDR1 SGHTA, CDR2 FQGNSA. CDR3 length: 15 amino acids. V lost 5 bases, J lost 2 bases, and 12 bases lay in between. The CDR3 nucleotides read TGTGCCAGCAGCCAGACAGACTTTAACACCGGGGAGCTGTTTTTT. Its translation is CASSQTDFNTGELFF.

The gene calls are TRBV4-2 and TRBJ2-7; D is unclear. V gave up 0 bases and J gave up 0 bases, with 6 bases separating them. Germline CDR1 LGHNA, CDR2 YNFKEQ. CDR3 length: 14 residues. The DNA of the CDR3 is TGTGCCAGCAGCCAAGAGTGGAGCTCCTACGAGCAGTACTTC. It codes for CASSQEWSSYEQYF.

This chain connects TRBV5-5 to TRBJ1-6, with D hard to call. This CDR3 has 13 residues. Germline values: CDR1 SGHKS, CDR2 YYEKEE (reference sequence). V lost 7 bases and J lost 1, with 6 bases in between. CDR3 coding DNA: TGTGCCAGCGGTTGGTCCTATAATTCACCCCTCCACTTT. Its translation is CASGWSYNSPLHF.